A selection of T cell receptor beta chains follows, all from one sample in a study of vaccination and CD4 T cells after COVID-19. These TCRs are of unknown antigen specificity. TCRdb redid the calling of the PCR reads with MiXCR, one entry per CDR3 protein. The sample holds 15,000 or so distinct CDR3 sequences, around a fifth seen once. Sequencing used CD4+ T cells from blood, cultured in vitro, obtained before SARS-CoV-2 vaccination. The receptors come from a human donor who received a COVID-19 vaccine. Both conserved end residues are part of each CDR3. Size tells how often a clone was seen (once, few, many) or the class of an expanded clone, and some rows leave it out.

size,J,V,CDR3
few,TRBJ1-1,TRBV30,CACSGFEAFF
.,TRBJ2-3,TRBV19,CASSIVSGGPGDTQYF
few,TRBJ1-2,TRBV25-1,CASSERGRPSDGYTF
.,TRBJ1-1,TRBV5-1,CASSLGSGTEAFF
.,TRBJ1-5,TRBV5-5,CASSLRTGSNQPQHF
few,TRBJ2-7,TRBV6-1,CASSQVEGIGQYF
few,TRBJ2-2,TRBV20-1,CSADREGTGELFF
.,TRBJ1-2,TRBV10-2,CASSRDTLNYGYTF
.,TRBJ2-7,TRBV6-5,CASSYEVGRYEQYF
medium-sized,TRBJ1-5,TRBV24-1,CATSRYSNQPQHF
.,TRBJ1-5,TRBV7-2,CASSLFQGVSNQPQHF
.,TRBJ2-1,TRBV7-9,CASSFLGGGGNEQFF
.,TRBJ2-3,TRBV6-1,CASRPQGGVTDTQYF
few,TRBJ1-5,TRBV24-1,CATSGQVWDGPQHF
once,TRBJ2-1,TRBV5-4,CASSSDRGRYNEQFF
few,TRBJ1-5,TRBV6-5,CASSYRGASNQPQHF
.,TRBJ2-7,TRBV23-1,CASSQPRDRGSYEQYF
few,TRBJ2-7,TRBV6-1,CASSTGQGRTSQYF
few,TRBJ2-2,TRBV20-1,CSARPSGNTGELFF
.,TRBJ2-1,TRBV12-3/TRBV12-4,CASSKQGFSYNEQFF
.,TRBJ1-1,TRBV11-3,CASSPRSNTEAFF
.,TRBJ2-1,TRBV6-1,CASSEGGPLQEQFF
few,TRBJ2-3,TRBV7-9,CASSRGSGGASMTVTDTQYF
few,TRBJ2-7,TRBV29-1,CSVAQTGEQYF
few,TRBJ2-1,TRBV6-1,CASSVTSGGWGSYNEQFF
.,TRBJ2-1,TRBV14,CATARGWNNEQFF
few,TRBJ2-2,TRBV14,CASSRRVANTGELFF
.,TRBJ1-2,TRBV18,CASSLKQGDGYTF
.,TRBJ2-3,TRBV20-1,CSAGDVSRAGTDTQYF
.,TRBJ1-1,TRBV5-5,CASSLIIPVGVAFF
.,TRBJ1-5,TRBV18,CASSPQQGNQPQHF
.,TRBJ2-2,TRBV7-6,CASSLLGGEIGELFF
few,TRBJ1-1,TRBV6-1,CASSPDRGTDGAFF